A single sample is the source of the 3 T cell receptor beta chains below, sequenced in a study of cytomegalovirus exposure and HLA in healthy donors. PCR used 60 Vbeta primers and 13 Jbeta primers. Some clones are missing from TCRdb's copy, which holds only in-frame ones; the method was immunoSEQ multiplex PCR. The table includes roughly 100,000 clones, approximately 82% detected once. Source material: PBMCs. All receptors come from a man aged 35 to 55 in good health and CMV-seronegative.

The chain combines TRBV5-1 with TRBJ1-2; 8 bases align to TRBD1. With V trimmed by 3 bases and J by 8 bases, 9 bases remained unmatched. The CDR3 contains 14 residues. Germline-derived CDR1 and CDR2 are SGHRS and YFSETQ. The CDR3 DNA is TGCGCCAGCAGCTCCTTCCAGGGGGCGCGGGGCTACACCTTC. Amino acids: CASSSFQGARGYTF.

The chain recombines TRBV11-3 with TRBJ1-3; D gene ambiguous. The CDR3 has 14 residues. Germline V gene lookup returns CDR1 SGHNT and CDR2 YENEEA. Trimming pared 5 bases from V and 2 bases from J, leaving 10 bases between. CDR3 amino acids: CASSAGGPGNTIYF. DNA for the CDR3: TGTGCCAGCAGCGCAGGAGGACCTGGAAACACCATATATTTT.

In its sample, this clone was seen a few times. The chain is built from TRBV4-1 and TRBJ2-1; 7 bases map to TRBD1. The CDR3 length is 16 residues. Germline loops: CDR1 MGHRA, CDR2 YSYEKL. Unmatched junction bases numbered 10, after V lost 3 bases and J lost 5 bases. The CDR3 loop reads CASSHGRTGLDNEQFF. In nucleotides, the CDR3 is TGCGCCAGCAGCCACGGACGGACAGGATTGGACAATGAGCAGTTCTTC.